The clone carrying this T cell receptor (beta chain) was found many times. The junction differs from germline at one of its ends, possibly a read error. Noted time point: pre-sensitization, week 0. Treatment reported: therapeutic diphenylcyclopropenone sensitization with weekly scalp DPC. Via MiXCR, TCRdb re-called the RACE reads, giving one row per CDR3 protein. Of around 380,000 distinct CDR3 sequences in the sample, around 5.5% were seen once. This entry is derived from a study of human T cells and chemical hapten exposure. Germline CDR1 reads SGHRS; CDR2 reads YFSETQ. The CDR3 spans 15 residues. This clonotype was obtained from a woman aged 18-29 years with alopecia areata. Some clones in this sample may be carry-over from other donors' samples. The chain carries TRBV5-1 and TRBJ1-1, with a possible D match to TRBD1 (5 bases). This sample comprised whole blood, obtained in connection with sensitization to the hapten diphenylcyclopropenone (DPC). DNA for the CDR3: TGTGCCAGCAGCTTAGGGGCAGGGATGAACACTGAAGCTTTCTTT. This codes for CASSLGAGMNTEAFF.